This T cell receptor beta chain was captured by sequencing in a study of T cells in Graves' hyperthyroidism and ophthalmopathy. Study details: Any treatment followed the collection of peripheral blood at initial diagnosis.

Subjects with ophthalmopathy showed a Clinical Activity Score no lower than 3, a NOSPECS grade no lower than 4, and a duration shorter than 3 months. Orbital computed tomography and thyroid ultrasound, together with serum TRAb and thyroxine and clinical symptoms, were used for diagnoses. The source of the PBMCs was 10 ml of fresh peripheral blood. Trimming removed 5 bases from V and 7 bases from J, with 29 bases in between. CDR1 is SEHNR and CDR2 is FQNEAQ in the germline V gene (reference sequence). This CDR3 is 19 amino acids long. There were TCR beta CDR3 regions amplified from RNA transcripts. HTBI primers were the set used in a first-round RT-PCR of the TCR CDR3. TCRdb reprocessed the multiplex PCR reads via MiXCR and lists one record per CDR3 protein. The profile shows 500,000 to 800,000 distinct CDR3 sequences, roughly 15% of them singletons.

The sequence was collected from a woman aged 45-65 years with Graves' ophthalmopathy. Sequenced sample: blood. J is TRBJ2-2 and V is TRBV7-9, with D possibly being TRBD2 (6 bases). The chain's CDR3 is CASSHIGWRETYTGGELFF. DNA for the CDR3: TGTGCCAGCAGCCACATAGGCTGGAGGGAGACCTACACGGGCGGGGAGCTGTTTTTT.